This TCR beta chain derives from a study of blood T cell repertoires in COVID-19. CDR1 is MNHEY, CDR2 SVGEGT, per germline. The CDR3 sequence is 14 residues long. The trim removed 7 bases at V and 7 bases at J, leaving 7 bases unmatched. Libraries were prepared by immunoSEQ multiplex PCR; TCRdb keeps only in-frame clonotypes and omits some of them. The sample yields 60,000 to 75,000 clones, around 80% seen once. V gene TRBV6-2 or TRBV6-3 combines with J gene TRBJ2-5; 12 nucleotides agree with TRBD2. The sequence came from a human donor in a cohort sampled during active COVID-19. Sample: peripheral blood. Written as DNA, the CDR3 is TGTGCCAGCAACCCACTAGCGGGAGGTGGGACCCAGTACTTC. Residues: CASNPLAGGGTQYF.